This T cell receptor beta chain was retrieved from a study of a mutant IDH1 vaccine in newly diagnosed glioma. Overall study context: Patients previously underwent radiotherapy, temozolomide, or both, and most underwent both.

The CDR3 is made up of 15 amino acids. With 1 base removed from V and 5 bases from J, the gap between germline ends came to 15 bases. Germline CDR1 SEHNR, CDR2 FQNEAQ (reference sequence). Time point: baseline, week 1 (first vaccination visit). Treatment reported: pre-vaccination baseline after standard-of-care therapy. Each of the donors came in with new WHO grade 3 or 4 astrocytomas that were IDH1-mutant and ATRX-lost. TCRdb's table, derived via immunoSEQ multiplex PCR, lists solely in-frame clones and lacks some. The sample contains approximately 36,000 clones, 92% of which appear only once. The sequence was obtained from a man between 18 and 29 years old with glioma. The gene calls are TRBV7-9 and TRBJ2-7; D possibly corresponds to TRBD2 (5 bases). This sample comprised PBMCs, obtained from a glioma patient treated with radiotherapy, temozolomide or both. CDR3 nucleotide sequence: TGTGCCAGCAGCTTAGTGCCAGGAGGATCGCACGAGCAGTACTTC. Its translation: CASSLVPGGSHEQYF.